This T cell receptor beta chain was captured by sequencing in a study of neoadjuvant nivolumab and ipilimumab in lung cancer. Regarding the study as a whole: Resected tumors had greater TCR richness and clonality than uninvolved lung.

With regard to this clone: Its antigen is unknown.

Assay: immunoSEQ multiplex PCR; the TCRdb copy retains only in-frame clones and omits some. The data show 24,000 or so clones, around 80% seen once. V dropped 0 bases and J dropped 0 bases, with 7 bases sitting between them. From germline, CDR1 is LNHNV and CDR2 YYDKDF (reference sequence). This CDR3 has 15 residues. The chain employs TRBV15 and TRBJ2-3; D call uncertain. Sequencing used peripheral blood, obtained before neoadjuvant nivolumab, alone or with ipilimumab. The sequence came from an adult with non-small cell lung cancer. Here the CDR3 reads CATSRDPSSTDTQYF. The DNA of the CDR3 is TGTGCCACCAGCAGAGACCCATCTAGCACAGATACGCAGTATTTT.